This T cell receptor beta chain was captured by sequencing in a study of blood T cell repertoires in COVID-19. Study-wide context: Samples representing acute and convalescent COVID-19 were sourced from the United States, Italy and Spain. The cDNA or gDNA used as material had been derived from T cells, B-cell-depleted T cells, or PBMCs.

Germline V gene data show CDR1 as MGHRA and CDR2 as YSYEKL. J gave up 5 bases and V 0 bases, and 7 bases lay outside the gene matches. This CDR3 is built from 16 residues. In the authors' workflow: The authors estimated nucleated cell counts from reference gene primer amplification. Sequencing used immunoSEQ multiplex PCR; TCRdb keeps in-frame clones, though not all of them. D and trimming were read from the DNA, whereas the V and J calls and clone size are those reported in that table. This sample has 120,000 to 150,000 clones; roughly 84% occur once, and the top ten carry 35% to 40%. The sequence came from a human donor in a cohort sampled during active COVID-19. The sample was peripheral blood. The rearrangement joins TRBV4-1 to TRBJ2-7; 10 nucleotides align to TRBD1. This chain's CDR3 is CASSQDWGGQGDEQYF. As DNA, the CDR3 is TGCGCCAGCAGCCAAGATTGGGGAGGACAGGGGGACGAGCAGTACTTC.